These 9 T cell receptor beta chains were all obtained from the same sample, sequenced in a study of identical twins. MiXCR, run by TCRdb on the 5' RACE reads, gives a single entry per CDR3 protein. The table records approximately 250,000 distinct CDR3 sequences, 6.5% of them present only once. Another study also made use of these data, one on T cells expressing NK-cell markers.

Sample: CD8+ T cells sorted from blood. The receptor source for this set is a young woman in good health.

The sample holds a few counts of this clonotype. This chain links TRBV6-1 with TRBJ2-2; 10 bases line up with TRBD2. CDR3 length: 16 residues. V lost 7 bases and J lost 4; bases outside the gene matches: 9. Germline V CDR1 and CDR2: MNHNS, SASEGT. CDR3 amino acids: CASTRLAGAGTGELFF. For the CDR3, the DNA is TGTGCCAGCACCCGCCTAGCGGGGGCGGGCACCGGGGAGCTGTTTTTT.

This clonotype has just a few counts. The chain employs TRBV6-1 and TRBJ1-1, with no clear D. The CDR3 is 14 residues long. The ends were cut back, 1 base at V and 2 bases at J, with 8 bases in the middle. Germline V gene data show CDR1 as MNHNS and CDR2 as SASEGT. The CDR3 loop is CASSEGELNTEAFF. The CDR3 nucleotides read TGTGCCAGCAGTGAAGGGGAACTAAACACTGAAGCTTTCTTT.

The genes are TRBV12-5 and TRBJ2-1; the match to TRBD1 covers 9 bases. The J segment lost 9 bases and the V segment lost 0 bases, leaving 12 bases of the junction unmatched. This CDR3 region has 17 residues. Germline V gene data show CDR1 as LGHNT and CDR2 as FRNRAP. CDR3 region: CASGLVPTGGAQGEQFF. As DNA, the CDR3 is TGTGCTAGTGGTTTGGTCCCGACAGGGGGGGCCCAAGGTGAGCAGTTCTTC.

The V call is TRBV11-2, the J call TRBJ2-1, with D unresolved. Trimming pared 1 base from V and 1 base from J, leaving 8 bases between. The CDR3 runs 15 residues. The germline V gene encodes CDR1 SGHAT and CDR2 FQNNGV. The CDR3 region is CASSLVGTSYNEQFF. The CDR3 DNA is TGTGCCAGCAGCTTAGTCGGAACATCCTACAATGAGCAGTTCTTC. Complete variable domain (other parts from reference TRBV11-2 and TRBJ2-1): EAGVAQSPRYKIIEKRQSVAFWCNPISGHATLYWYQQILGQGPKLLIQFQNNGVVDDSQLPKDRFSAERLKGVDSTLKIQPAKLEDSAVYLCASSLVGTSYNEQFFGPGTRLTVL.

The CDR3 region has the DNA TGTGCCAGCAGCTTAGAGGACCGAGGCACTGAAGCTTTCTTT. Translated: CASSLEDRGTEAFF. This chain links TRBV5-6 with TRBJ1-1; D is unresolved. Germline V lookup: CDR1 SGHDT, CDR2 YYEEEE. V lost 2 bases and J lost 4, with 12 bases in between. There are 14 residues in the CDR3.

This clonotype has at least ten counts. V usage is TRBV27 and J usage is TRBJ2-7; no clear D. Germline-derived CDR1 and CDR2 are MNHEY and SMNVEV (reference sequence). This CDR3 comprises 12 residues. V dropped 8 bases and J dropped 2 bases, with 10 bases sitting between them. The CDR3 sequence: CASGVVPYEQYF. The CDR3 region has the DNA TGTGCCAGCGGCGTCGTCCCCTACGAGCAGTACTTC.

This clonotype was observed a few times. The chain is built from TRBV7-9 and TRBJ2-5; a weak D match, TRBD1 (6 bases). V lost 2 bases to trimming and J lost 2 bases, with 15 bases between them. Germline V lookup: CDR1 SEHNR, CDR2 FQNEAQ (reference sequence). CDR3 size: 16 residues. CDR3: CASSLPSGTPQETQYF. In DNA, the CDR3 is TGTGCCAGCAGCTTACCATCCGGGACACCACAAGAGACCCAGTACTTC. The whole variable domain, remainder taken from reference TRBV7-9 and TRBJ2-5, is DTGVSQNPRHKITKRGQNVTFRCDPISEHNRLYWYRQTLGQGPEFLTYFQNEAQLEKSRLLSDRFSAERPKGSFSTLEIQRTEQGDSAMYLCASSLPSGTPQETQYFGPGTRLLVL.

In this sample, this clonotype turned up a few times. The chain links TRBV6-2 or TRBV6-3 to TRBJ2-5, with TRBD1 identical over 7 bases. The CDR3 loop spans 13 amino acids. CDR1 is MNHEY, CDR2 SVGEGT, per germline. V shed 4 bases and J 4 bases; nucleotides not matched to a gene: 3. The CDR3 DNA reads TGTGCCAGCAGTTCGGACAGGAGAGAGACCCAGTACTTC. It specifies CASSSDRRETQYF.

V gene TRBV10-2 combines with J gene TRBJ1-2, with D perhaps TRBD1 (6 bases). This CDR3 comprises 14 residues. The germline CDR1 and CDR2 sequences are WSHSY and SAAADI. V was clipped by 8 bases and J by 4 bases, with 17 bases between them. The DNA for the CDR3 is TGCGCCAGCTTCCAGGGCGGACAGATCTATGGCTACACCTTC. It translates to CASFQGGQIYGYTF.